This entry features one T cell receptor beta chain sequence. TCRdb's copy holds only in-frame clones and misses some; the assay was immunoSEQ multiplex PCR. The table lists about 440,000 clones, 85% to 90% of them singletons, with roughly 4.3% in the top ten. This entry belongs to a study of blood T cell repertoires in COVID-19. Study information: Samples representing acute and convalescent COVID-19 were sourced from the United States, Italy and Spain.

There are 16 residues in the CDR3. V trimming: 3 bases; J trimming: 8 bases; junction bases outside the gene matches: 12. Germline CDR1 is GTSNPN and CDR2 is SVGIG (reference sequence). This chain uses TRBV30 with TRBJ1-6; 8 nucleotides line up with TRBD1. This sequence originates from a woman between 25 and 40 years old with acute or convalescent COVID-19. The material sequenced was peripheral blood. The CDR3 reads CAWRLTRGQIDSPLHF. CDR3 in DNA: TGTGCCTGGAGACTCACCAGGGGGCAGATTGATTCACCCCTCCACTTT. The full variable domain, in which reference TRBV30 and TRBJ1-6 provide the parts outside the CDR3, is SQTIHQWPATLVQPVGSPLSLECTVEGTSNPNLYWYRQAAGRGLQLLFYSVGIGQISSEVPQNLSASRPQDRQFILSSKKLLLSDSGFYLCAWRLTRGQIDSPLHFGNGTRLTVT.